The sequence of this TCR beta chain was determined in a study of OX40 agonist ivuxolimab in advanced cancers. The CDR3 sequence is 14 residues long. Produced via immunoSEQ multiplex PCR; TCRdb's table is partial and in-frame only. The table includes 45,000 to 50,000 clones, approximately 90% detected once. Material: CD4+ or CD8+ T cells sorted from blood, obtained in a trial of the OX40 agonist ivuxolimab. The receptor's source is an adult with an advanced solid tumor such as melanoma, head and neck, liver or kidney cancer. The J gene is TRBJ2-1, the V gene TRBV21-1. TRBV21-1 represents a pseudogene. The CDR3 is CASKKAEIHNEQFF. The CDR3 coding sequence is TGTGCCAGCAAAAAAGCGGAAATTCACAATGAGCAGTTCTTC.